The entry that follows covers one TCR beta chain sequence. What this receptor recognizes is not known. One base away there is no much larger clone; base qualities are not given. This sample was taken from a study of OX40 agonist ivuxolimab in advanced cancers. Background on the whole study: Ivuxolimab, which targeted the costimulatory receptor OX40 (CD134), was an agonistic, fully human IgG2 monoclonal antibody. Intravenous ivuxolimab was administered to patients every 2 weeks at six dose levels: 0.01, 0.1, 0.3, 1.5, 3 and 10 mg/kg. In the dose-escalation cohort, 82.7% of patients were male, and the mean age was approximately 60 years, with a range of 23 to 79. Peripheral TCRbeta sequencing aimed to test whether ivuxolimab altered TCR sequence diversity and caused clonal T-cell expansion. Partial responses occurred in three dose-escalation patients, of whom one had hepatocellular carcinoma and two had cutaneous melanoma. Of the approximately 53 patients in dose escalation, 19 had hepatocellular carcinoma, some 15 had melanoma, 9 had renal cell carcinoma and 9 had head and neck cancer. The paper reports the monotherapy dose-escalation portion (N of about 50 patients) of the phase I ivuxolimab trial. Prior anti-PD-1, anti-PD-L1 or anti-CTLA-4 therapy was permitted, and checkpoint inhibitors had been received by approximately 39% of dose-escalation patients.

Patients with autoimmune disease history or receiving systemic immunosuppression were excluded from the trial. Peripheral blood for TCR sequencing was drawn from every dose cohort at baseline, at cycle 4 day 1 and at cycle 7 day 1. The samples were drawn from a first-in-human, open-label, multicenter phase I dose-escalation trial of ivuxolimab. The trial enrolled adults with locally advanced or metastatic head and neck squamous cell, hepatocellular, melanoma or renal cell carcinoma. Before TCR sequencing, CD4+ T cells and CD8+ T cells were sorted from peripheral blood as separate populations. Broad study findings and their caveats: In the 0.1-3.0 mg/kg groups, partial responders had among the lowest normalized peripheral clonal expansion, particularly in CD8+ T cells. Low levels of normalized T-cell clonal expansion were also seen in some patients who did not respond. After ivuxolimab, more expanded clones were found on average in CD8+ T cells than in CD4+ T cells. Clonal expansion of both CD4+ and CD8+ blood T cells was observed from baseline to week 6 at doses 0.1 to 3.0 mg/kg. Antigen specificity was not determined for the clonally expanded peripheral T cells.

To sequence the TCRbeta CDR3 region, genomic DNA was isolated from the sorted cells. TCRbeta CDR3 regions were sequenced using the immunoSEQ Assay. TCRdb's version of the immuneACCESS table is confined to in-frame rearrangements and falls short of the full clone set. An unresolved V gene accounts for under half of the shortfall where checked; the remainder is of unknown origin. In all, the sample holds around 140,000 clones, and 85% to 95% of those were seen once. The ten largest clones add up to more than 0.8% of the sample. CDR1 SGHVS and CDR2 FQNEAQ are derived from the germline V gene. Reading from cysteine to phenylalanine, the CDR3 counts 14 amino acids. The CDR3 DNA has 42 bases and is translated from base 1. Cut back by 3 bases and 5 bases, the V and J ends lie 13 bases apart.

This TCR derives from an adult with an advanced solid tumor such as melanoma, head and neck, liver or kidney cancer. This chain joins TRBV7-8 to TRBJ1-1; possibly the D gene is TRBD1, per 6 matching bases. Here the sequenced sample was CD4+ or CD8+ T cells sorted from blood, taken in a trial of the OX40 agonist ivuxolimab. The sequenced DNA is TGTGCCAGCAGCTTCCCCGGGGGCAGGACTGAAGCTTTCTTT. The resulting protein is CASSFPGGRTEAFF.